The clone carrying this TCR beta chain came up many times. The sample comes from a study of blood T cells in healthy people across ages. The V end was cut by 6 bases, the J end by 2 bases, with 8 bases between. Germline V gene data show CDR1 as LGHNA and CDR2 as YSLEER. This CDR3 spans 14 amino acids. A sample-barcoded 5' primer and a J-beta primer mix were used in a second PCR of roughly 6 to 12 cycles. One entry per CDR3 protein, called by TCRdb with MiXCR from the 5' RACE reads. The sample records 800,000 to 950,000 distinct CDR3 sequences, about 48% being singletons. Sequencing was performed on blood. This receptor was identified in a man between 25 and 39 years old in good health. This rearrangement joins TRBV4-3 to TRBJ2-6; possible D gene TRBD2, 5 bases. The CDR3 region is CASREGAGANVLTF. The CDR3 region has the DNA TGCGCCAGCAGAGAGGGAGCTGGGGCCAACGTCCTGACTTTC.